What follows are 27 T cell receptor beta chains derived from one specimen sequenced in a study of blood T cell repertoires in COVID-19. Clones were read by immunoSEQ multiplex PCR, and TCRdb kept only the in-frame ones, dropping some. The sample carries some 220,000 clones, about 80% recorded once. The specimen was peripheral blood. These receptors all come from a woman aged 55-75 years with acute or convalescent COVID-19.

The CDR3 DNA sequence: TGTGCCAGCAGTCAAACGGGAAACACTGAAGCTTTCTTT. Amino acid sequence: CASSQTGNTEAFF. This chain joins TRBV6-6 and TRBJ1-1; D gene ambiguous. The CDR3 is 13 residues long. Germline CDR1 is MNHNY and CDR2 is SVGAGI (reference sequence). The V gene lost 5 bases and the J gene lost 2 bases, with 9 bases spanning the gap.

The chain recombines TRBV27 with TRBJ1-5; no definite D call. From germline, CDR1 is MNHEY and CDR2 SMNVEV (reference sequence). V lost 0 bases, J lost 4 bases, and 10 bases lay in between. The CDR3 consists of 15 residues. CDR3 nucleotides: TGTGCCAGCAGTTTATCGTGGCAGTCTAATCAGCCCCAGCATTTT. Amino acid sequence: CASSLSWQSNQPQHF.

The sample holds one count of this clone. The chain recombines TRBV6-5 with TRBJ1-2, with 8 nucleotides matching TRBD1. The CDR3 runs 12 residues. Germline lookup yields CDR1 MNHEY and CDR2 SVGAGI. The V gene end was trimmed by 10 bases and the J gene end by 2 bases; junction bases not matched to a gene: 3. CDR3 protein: CATTGVNYGYTF. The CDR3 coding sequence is TGTGCCACGACAGGGGTAAACTATGGCTACACCTTC.

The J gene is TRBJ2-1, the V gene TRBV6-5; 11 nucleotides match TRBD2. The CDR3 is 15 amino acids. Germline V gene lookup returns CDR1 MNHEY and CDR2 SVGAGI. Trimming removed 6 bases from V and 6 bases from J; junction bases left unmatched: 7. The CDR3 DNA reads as TGTGCCAGCAGCAAAACTAGCGGGGGTTCCAATGAGCAGTTCTTC. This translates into CASSKTSGGSNEQFF.

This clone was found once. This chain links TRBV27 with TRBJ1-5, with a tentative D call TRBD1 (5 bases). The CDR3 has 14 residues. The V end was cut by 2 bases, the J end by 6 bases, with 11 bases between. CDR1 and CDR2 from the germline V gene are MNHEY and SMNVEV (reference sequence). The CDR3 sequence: CASSLGIGVQPQHF. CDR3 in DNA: TGTGCCAGCAGTTTAGGTATAGGGGTTCAGCCCCAGCATTTT.

DNA for the CDR3: TGTGCCAGCCGGGCCCCGGACAGGGGGCTTTCATATGAGCAGTTCTTC. Its translation is CASRAPDRGLSYEQFF. The chain links TRBV11-2 to TRBJ2-1; 11 bases are shared with TRBD1. This CDR3 is built from 16 residues. Germline loops: CDR1 SGHAT, CDR2 FQNNGV. V shed 8 bases and J 8 bases; nucleotides not matched to a gene: 14. The variable domain in full, with the rest retrieved from reference TRBV11-2 and TRBJ2-1, is EAGVAQSPRYKIIEKRQSVAFWCNPISGHATLYWYQQILGQGPKLLIQFQNNGVVDDSQLPKDRFSAERLKGVDSTLKIQPAKLEDSAVYLCASRAPDRGLSYEQFFGPGTRLTVL.

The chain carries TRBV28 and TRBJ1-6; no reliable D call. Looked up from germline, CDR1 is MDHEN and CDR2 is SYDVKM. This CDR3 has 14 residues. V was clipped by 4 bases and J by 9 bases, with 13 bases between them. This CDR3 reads CASSYEGIGSPLHF. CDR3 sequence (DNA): TGTGCCAGCAGTTATGAGGGAATTGGTTCACCCCTCCACTTT.

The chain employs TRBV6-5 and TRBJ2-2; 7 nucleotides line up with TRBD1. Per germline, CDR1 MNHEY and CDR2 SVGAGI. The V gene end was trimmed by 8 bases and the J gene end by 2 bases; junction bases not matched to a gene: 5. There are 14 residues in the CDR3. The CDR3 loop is CASPGTANTGELFF. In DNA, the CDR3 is TGTGCCAGCCCTGGGACAGCTAACACCGGGGAGCTGTTTTTT.

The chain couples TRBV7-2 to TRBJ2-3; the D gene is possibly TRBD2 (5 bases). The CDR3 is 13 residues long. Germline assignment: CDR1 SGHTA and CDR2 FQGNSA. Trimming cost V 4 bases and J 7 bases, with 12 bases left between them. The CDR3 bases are TGTGCCAGCAGCTCCTATCAGACTAATACGCAGTATTTT. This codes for CASSSYQTNTQYF.

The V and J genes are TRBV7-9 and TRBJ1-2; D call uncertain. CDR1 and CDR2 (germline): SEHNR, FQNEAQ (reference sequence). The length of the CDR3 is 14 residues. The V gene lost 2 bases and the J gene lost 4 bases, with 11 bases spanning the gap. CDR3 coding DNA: TGTGCCAGCAGCTTACCCGTGGCTAGCTATGGCTACACCTTC. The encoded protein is CASSLPVASYGYTF.

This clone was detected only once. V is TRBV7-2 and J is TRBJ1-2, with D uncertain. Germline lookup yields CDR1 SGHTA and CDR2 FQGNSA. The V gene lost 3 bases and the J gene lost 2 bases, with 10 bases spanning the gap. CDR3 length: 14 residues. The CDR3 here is CASSLGRLNYGYTF. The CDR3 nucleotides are TGTGCCAGCAGCTTGGGCAGGCTCAACTATGGCTACACCTTC.

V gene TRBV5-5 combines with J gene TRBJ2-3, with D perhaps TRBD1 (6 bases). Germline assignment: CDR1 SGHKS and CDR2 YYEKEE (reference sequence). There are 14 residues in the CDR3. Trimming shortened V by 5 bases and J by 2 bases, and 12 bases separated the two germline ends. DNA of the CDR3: TGTGCCAGCAGAACCGGGACAATCACAGATACGCAGTATTTT. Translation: CASRTGTITDTQYF.

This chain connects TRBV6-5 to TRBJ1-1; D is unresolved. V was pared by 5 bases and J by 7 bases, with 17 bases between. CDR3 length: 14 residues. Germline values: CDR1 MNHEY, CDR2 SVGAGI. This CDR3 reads CASSRGGMEIEAFF. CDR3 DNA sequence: TGTGCCAGCAGTAGAGGCGGGATGGAGATTGAAGCTTTCTTT.

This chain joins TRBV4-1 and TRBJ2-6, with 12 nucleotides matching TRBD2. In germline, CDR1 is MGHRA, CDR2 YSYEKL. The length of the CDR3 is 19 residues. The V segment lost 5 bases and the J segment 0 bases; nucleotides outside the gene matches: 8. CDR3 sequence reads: CASSERLAGDLSGANVLTF. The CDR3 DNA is TGCGCCAGCAGCGAAAGACTAGCGGGGGACCTCTCTGGGGCCAACGTCCTGACTTTC.

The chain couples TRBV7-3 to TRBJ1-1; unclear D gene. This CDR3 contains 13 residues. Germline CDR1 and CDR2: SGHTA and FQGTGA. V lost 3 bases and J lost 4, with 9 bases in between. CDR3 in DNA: TGTGCCAGCAGCTTCGGCGGCCCCACTGAAGCTTTCTTT. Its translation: CASSFGGPTEAFF.

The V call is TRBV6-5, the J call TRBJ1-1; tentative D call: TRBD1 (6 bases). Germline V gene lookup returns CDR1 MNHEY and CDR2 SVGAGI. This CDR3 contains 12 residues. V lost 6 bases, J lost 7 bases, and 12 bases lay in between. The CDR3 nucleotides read TGTGCCAGCAGACAGGGCCCACTTGAAGCTTTCTTT. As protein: CASRQGPLEAFF.

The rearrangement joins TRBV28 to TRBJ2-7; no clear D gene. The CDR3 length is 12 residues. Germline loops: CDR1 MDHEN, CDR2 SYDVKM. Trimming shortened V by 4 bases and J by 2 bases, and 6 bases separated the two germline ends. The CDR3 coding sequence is TGTGCCAGCAGTTCGCCAGCCTACGAGCAGTACTTC. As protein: CASSSPAYEQYF.

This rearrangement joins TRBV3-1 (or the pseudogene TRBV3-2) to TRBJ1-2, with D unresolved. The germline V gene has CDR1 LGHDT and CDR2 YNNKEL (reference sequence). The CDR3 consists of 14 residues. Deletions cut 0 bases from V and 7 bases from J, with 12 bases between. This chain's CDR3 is CASSQEIGGSGYTF. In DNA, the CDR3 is TGTGCCAGCAGCCAAGAGATTGGAGGCAGTGGCTACACCTTC.

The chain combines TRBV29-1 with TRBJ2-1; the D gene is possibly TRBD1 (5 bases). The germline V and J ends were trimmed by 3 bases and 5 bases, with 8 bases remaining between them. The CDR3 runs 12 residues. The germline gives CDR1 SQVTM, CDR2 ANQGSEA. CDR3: CSVDRANNEQFF. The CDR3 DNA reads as TGCAGCGTTGACAGGGCCAACAATGAGCAGTTCTTC.

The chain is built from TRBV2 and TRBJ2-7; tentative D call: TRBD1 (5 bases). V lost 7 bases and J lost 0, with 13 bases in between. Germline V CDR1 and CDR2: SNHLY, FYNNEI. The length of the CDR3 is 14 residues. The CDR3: CASKGTGSSYEQYF. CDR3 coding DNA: TGTGCCAGCAAGGGTACAGGTAGCTCCTACGAGCAGTACTTC.

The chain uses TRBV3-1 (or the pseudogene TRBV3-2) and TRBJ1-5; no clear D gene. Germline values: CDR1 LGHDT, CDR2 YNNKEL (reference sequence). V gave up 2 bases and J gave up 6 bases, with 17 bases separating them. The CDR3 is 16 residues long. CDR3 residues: CASSQHREVGSQPQHF. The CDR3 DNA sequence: TGTGCCAGCAGCCAACACCGGGAGGTTGGGTCTCAGCCCCAGCATTTT.

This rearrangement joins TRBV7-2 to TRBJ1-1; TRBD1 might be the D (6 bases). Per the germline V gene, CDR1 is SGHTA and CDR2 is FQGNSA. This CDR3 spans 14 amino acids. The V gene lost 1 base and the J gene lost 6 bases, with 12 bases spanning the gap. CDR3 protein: CASSLDNRVSEAFF. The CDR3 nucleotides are TGTGCCAGCAGCTTAGATAACAGGGTCTCTGAAGCTTTCTTT.

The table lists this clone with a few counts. Here the CDR3 reads CASSLVEAEQYF. The DNA of the CDR3 is TGTGCCAGCAGCCTCGTTGAGGCCGAGCAGTACTTC. The chain has TRBV2 and TRBJ2-7; D gene unclear. CDR3 length equals 12 residues. The V gene's germline CDR1 is SNHLY and CDR2 FYNNEI. The germline V and J ends were trimmed by 6 bases and 6 bases, with 12 bases remaining between them. Looking up the rest from reference TRBV2 and TRBJ2-7 gives the full variable domain: EPEVTQTPSHQVTQMGQEVILRCVPISNHLYFYWYRQILGQKVEFLVSFYNNEISEKSEIFDDQFSVERPDGSNFTLKIRSTKLEDSAMYFCASSLVEAEQYFGPGTRLTVT.

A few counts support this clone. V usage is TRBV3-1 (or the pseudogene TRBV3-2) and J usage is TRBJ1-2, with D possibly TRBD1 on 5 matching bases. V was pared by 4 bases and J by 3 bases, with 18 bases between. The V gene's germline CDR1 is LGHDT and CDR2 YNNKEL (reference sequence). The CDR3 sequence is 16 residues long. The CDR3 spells CASSLGYSGGYYGYTF. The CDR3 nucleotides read TGTGCCAGCAGCCTGGGGTATTCGGGGGGGTACTATGGCTACACCTTC.

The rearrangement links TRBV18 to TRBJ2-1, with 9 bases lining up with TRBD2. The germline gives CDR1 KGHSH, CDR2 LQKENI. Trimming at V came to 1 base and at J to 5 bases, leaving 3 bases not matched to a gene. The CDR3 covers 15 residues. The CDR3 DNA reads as TGTGCCAGCTCACCACTCTTAGCGGGGGACAATGAGCAGTTCTTC. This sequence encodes CASSPLLAGDNEQFF.

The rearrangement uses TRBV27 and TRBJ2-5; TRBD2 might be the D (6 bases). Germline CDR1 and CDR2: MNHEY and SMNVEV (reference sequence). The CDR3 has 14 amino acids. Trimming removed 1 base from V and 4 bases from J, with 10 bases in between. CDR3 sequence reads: CASSLLGGLETQYF. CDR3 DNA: TGTGCCAGCAGTTTATTAGGAGGGTTAGAGACCCAGTACTTC.

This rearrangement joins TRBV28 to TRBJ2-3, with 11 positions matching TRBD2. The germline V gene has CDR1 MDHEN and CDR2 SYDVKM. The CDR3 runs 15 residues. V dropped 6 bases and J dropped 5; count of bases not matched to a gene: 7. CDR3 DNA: TGTGCCAGCAGACATAGCGGGGGGGCCGTAGATACGCAGTATTTT. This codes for CASRHSGGAVDTQYF.